The text below deals with one T cell receptor beta chain. The authors carried out high-throughput sequencing of TCR beta. They applied it to CD8+ and CD4+ T cells obtained from blood. The multiple sclerosis controls comprised treatment-naive patients whose relapsing-remitting disease was stable or active. The TEMRA cells underwent FACS enrichment, while the CD8+ and CD4+ T cells underwent negative isolation. In germline, CDR1 is SGDLS, CDR2 YYNGEE. The CDR3 sequence is 13 residues long. V lost 2 bases, J lost 7 bases, and 12 bases lay in between. After extraction with the RNeasy kit, about 0.5 to 1 ug of the RNA was reverse transcribed using random hexamers. TCR beta CDR3 was amplified by immunoSEQ multiplex PCR. This amplification extended across 54 Vbeta and 13 Jbeta segments. MiXCR, run by TCRdb on the immunoSEQ multiplex PCR reads, gives a single entry per CDR3 protein. The profile shows about 140,000 distinct CDR3 sequences, around 96% of them singletons.

This record comes from a study of CD8 T cells in Susac syndrome. This clonotype was obtained from a human donor with multiple sclerosis. The sample was CD4+ T cells from PBMCs. The rearrangement joins TRBV9 to TRBJ1-1; D is unresolved. CDR3 sequence reads: CASSVAGFSEAFF. For the CDR3, the DNA is TGTGCCAGCAGCGTCGCGGGGTTCAGTGAAGCTTTCTTT.